This T cell receptor (beta chain) was observed in a study of T cell responses to AZD1222 COVID-19 vaccine. To note about this clone: The target antigen is unknown.

Study-wide findings and caveats: The study identified only 6 or 7 AZD1222 recipients as seropositive at baseline. Possibly, clonal diversity was underestimated; donors were largely white British and included more females.

Clones were read by immunoSEQ multiplex PCR, and TCRdb kept only the in-frame ones, dropping some. Across over 140,000 clones, the top ten clones capture about 2.2% of the sample. The sequencing sample was made of peripheral blood. The source is an adult in good health.

The DNA for the CDR3 is TGCGCCAGCAGCTTGGAGGCAGGGTTCAACGAGCAGTACTTC. As protein: CASSLEAGFNEQYF. V gene TRBV5-1 combines with J gene TRBJ2-7; weak D call: TRBD1 (5 bases). Trimming removed 0 bases at V and 5 bases at J, with 12 bases between. This CDR3 contains 14 residues. Germline CDR1 reads SGHRS; CDR2 reads YFSETQ.